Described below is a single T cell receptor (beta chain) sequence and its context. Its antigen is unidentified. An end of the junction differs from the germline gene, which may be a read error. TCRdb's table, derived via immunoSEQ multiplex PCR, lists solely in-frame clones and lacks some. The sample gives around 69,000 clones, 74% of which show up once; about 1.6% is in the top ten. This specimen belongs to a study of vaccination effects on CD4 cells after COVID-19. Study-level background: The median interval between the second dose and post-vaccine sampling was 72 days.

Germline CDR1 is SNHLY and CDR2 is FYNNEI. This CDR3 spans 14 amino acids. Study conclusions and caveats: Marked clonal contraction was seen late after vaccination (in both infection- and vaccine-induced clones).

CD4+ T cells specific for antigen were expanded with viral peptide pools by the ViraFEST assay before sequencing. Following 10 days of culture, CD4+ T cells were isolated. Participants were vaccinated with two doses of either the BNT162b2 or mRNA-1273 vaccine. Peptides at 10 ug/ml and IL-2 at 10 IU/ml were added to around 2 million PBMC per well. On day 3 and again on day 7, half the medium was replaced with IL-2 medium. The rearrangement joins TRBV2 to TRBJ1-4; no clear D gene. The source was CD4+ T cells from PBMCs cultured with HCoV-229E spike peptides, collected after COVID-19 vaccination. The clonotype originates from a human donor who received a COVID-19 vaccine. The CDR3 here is CASSQAATNEKLFF. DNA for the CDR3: TGTGCCAGCAGTCAAGCAGCAACTAATGAAAAACTGTTTTTT.